The 7 T cell receptor beta chains reported below all come from one sample, sequenced in a study of T cell responses to AZD1222 COVID-19 vaccine. This table comes from immunoSEQ multiplex PCR, and its TCRdb copy is limited to in-frame clones, with some not included. The profile shows around 130,000 clones, 80% to 90% of them singletons. This specimen consisted of peripheral blood, obtained 28 days after the second AZD1222 dose. The receptors originated from an adult who received the AZD1222 COVID-19 vaccine.

The genes are TRBV19 and TRBJ1-2; tentatively, D is TRBD1 (6 bases). Trimming cost V 11 bases and J 7 bases, with 20 bases left between them. This CDR3 spans 13 amino acids. CDR1 and CDR2 (germline): LNHDA, SQIVND (reference sequence). CDR3 bases: TGTGCCGCCCGGGACGCACAGGGTTTTGGCTACACCTTC. Translating gives CAARDAQGFGYTF.

J is TRBJ1-5 and V is TRBV19, with unresolved D. The germline V gene has CDR1 LNHDA and CDR2 SQIVND (reference sequence). V was pared by 3 bases and J by 3 bases, with 9 bases between. This CDR3 comprises 14 residues. The CDR3 sequence is CASSIWRINQPQHF. The CDR3 DNA reads TGTGCCAGTAGTATTTGGCGGATCAATCAGCCCCAGCATTTT.

The rearrangement links TRBV15 to TRBJ1-3; D unresolved. Germline V gives CDR1 LNHNV, CDR2 YYDKDF (reference sequence). V was shortened by 1 base and J by 2 bases, with 9 bases between the two germline ends. The CDR3 is 15 residues long. DNA of the CDR3: TGTGCCACCAGCAGAGCGCTAGGGCCTGGAAACACCATATATTTT. Amino acids: CATSRALGPGNTIYF.

The chain is built from TRBV3-1 (or the pseudogene TRBV3-2) and TRBJ1-5; 8 bases are a match to TRBD1. Germline trimming cut 4 bases from V and 6 bases from J; bases unmatched to any gene: 11. Germline V gene data show CDR1 as LGHDT and CDR2 as YNNKEL (reference sequence). This CDR3 spans 16 amino acids. CDR3 nucleotides: TGTGCCAGCAGCCGAGGGTCTGGACAGGGACGTCAGCCCCAGCATTTT. It specifies CASSRGSGQGRQPQHF.

The chain is built from TRBV6-5 and TRBJ1-2, with D uncertain. Germline lookup yields CDR1 MNHEY and CDR2 SVGAGI. This CDR3 is built from 14 residues. V was cut by 5 bases and J by 2 bases, with 12 bases left in between. Written as DNA, the CDR3 is TGTGCCAGCAGTCCCGAACCGGGGAACTATGGCTACACCTTC. This gives the protein CASSPEPGNYGYTF.

V is TRBV18 and J is TRBJ2-7, with a possible D match to TRBD1 (6 bases). The CDR3 has 13 residues. Trimming pared 4 bases from V and 2 bases from J, leaving 9 bases between. Germline V gene lookup returns CDR1 KGHSH and CDR2 LQKENI. CDR3 in DNA: TGTGCCAGCTCACGCGACAGGACCTACGAGCAGTACTTC. Protein sequence: CASSRDRTYEQYF.

The CDR3 loop reads CASSFSGAGDEKLFF. The CDR3 nucleotides read TGTGCCAGCAGTTTCAGTGGGGCGGGTGATGAAAAACTGTTTTTT. This sequence joins TRBV6-7 and TRBJ1-4, with D maybe TRBD1 (5 bases). TRBV6-7 is an open reading frame whose function is uncertain. Trimming stripped 4 bases from V and 6 bases from J, with 15 bases between. The CDR3 has 15 amino acids.